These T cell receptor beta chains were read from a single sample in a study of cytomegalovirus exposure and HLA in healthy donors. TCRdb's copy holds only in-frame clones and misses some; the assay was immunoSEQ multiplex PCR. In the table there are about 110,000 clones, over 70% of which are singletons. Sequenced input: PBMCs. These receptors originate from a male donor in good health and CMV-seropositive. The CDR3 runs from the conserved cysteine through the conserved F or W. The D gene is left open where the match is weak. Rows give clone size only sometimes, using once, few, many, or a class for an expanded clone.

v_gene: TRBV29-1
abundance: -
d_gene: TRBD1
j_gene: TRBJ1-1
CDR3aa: CSARGQGHTEAFF
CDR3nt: TGCAGCGCCCGGGGACAGGGCCACACTGAAGCTTTCTTT

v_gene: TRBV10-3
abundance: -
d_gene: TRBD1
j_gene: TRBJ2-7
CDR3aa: CATTGDRGSYEQYF
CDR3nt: TGTGCCACCACAGGGGACAGGGGGTCCTACGAGCAGTACTTC

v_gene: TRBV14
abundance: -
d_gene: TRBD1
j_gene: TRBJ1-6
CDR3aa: CASSRDSNSPLHF
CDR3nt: TGTGCCAGCAGTAGGGACAGCAATTCACCCCTCCACTTT

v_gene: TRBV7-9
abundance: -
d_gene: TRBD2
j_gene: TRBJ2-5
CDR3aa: CASSLGLAGQETQYF
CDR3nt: TGTGCCAGCAGCTTAGGGCTAGCGGGGCAAGAGACCCAGTACTTC

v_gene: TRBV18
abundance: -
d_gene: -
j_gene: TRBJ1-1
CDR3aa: CASSPEDEGTAFF
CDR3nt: TGTGCCAGCTCACCGGAGGATGAGGGTACGGCTTTCTTT

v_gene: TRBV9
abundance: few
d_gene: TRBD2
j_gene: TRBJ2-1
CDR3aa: CASSVSTGLAAYNEQFF
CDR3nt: TGTGCCAGCAGCGTATCGACGGGGCTAGCGGCGTACAATGAGCAGTTCTTC

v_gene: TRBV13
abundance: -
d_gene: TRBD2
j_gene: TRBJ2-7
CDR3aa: CASSLVGLAGGALPYEQYF
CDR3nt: TGTGCCAGCAGCTTAGTGGGACTAGCGGGAGGGGCTCTACCCTACGAGCAGTACTTC

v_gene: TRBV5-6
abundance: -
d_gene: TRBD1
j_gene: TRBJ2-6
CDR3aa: CASSGDRGLFSGANVLTF
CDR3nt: TGTGCCAGCAGCGGGGACAGGGGACTCTTCTCTGGGGCCAACGTCCTGACTTTC

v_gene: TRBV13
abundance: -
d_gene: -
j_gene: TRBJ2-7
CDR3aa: CASSLGPGAYEQYF
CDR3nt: TGTGCCAGCAGCTTAGGTCCGGGGGCCTACGAGCAGTACTTC

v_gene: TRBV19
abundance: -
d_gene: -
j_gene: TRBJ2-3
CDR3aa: CASSIHRGTDTQYF
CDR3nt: TGTGCCAGTAGTATCCACAGGGGCACAGATACGCAGTATTTT

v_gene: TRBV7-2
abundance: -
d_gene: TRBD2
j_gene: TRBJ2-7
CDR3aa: CASSFSGRAQYEQYF
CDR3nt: TGTGCCAGCAGCTTTAGCGGGAGGGCCCAGTACGAGCAGTACTTC

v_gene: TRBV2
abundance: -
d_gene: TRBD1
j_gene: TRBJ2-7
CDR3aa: CASRKGQGYEQYF
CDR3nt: TGTGCCAGCAGGAAGGGACAGGGGTACGAGCAGTACTTC

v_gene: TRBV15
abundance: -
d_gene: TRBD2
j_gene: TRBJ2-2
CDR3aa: CATMPAGGYTGELFF
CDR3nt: TGTGCCACTATGCCGGCGGGAGGGTACACCGGGGAGCTGTTTTTT

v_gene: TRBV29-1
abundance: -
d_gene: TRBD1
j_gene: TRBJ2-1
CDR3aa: CSAYSGSRGNEQFF
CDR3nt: TGCAGCGCGTATTCCGGGTCCAGGGGGAATGAGCAGTTCTTC

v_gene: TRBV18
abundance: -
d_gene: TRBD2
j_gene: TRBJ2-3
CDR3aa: CASSSSAGGRADTQYF
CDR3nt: TGTGCCAGCTCAAGTAGCGCGGGAGGGCGCGCAGATACGCAGTATTTT

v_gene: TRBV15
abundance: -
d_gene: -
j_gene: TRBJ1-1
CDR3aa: CATSRDGQQVNTEAFF
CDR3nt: TGTGCCACCAGCAGAGATGGGCAACAGGTGAACACTGAAGCTTTCTTT

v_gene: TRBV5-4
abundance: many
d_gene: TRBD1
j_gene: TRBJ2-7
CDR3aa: CASRYAGGADEQYF
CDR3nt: TGTGCCAGCAGATACGCAGGGGGCGCGGACGAGCAGTACTTC

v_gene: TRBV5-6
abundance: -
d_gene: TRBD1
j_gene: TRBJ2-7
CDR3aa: CASSTSGTVSYEQYF
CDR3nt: TGTGCCAGCAGCACATCCGGGACAGTCAGCTACGAGCAGTACTTC

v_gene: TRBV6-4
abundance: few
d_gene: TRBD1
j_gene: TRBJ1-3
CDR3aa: CASSDGQGGCSGNTIYF
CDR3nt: TGTGCCAGCAGTGACGGGCAGGGGGGATGTTCTGGAAACACCATATATTTT

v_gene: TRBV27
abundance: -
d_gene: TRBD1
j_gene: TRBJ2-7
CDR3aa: CASSLKGAVAEQYF
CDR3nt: TGTGCCAGCAGTTTAAAGGGGGCGGTGGCCGAGCAGTACTTC

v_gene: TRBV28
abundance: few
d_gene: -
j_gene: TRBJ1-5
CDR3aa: CASSMSGASNQPQHF
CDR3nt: TGTGCCAGCAGTATGTCAGGGGCTAGCAATCAGCCCCAGCATTTT

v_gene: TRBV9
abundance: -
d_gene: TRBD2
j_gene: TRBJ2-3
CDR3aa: CASSSTSGGLRGTDTQYF
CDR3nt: TGTGCCAGCAGCTCCACTAGCGGGGGGCTTCGGGGCACAGATACGCAGTATTTT

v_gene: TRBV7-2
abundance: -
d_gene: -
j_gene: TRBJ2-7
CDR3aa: CASSLGRSSYEQYF
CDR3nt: TGTGCCAGCAGCCTAGGACGGAGCTCCTACGAGCAGTACTTC

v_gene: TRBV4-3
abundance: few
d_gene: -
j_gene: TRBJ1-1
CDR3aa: CASSQSAGQSTEAFF
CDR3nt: TGCGCCAGCAGCCAATCGGCAGGCCAGAGCACTGAAGCTTTCTTT

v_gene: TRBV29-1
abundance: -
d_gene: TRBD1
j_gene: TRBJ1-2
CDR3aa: CSVGTGTDGYTF
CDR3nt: TGCAGCGTGGGGACAGGGACCGATGGCTACACCTTC

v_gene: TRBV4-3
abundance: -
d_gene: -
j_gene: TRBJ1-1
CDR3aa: CASSQDITSKNTEAFF
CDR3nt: TGCGCCAGCAGCCAAGATATAACGAGCAAGAACACTGAAGCTTTCTTT

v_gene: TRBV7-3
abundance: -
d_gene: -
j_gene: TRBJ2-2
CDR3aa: CASSLRVGRVGTGELFF
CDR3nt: TGTGCCAGCAGCTTAAGGGTCGGCAGGGTTGGCACCGGGGAGCTGTTTTTT

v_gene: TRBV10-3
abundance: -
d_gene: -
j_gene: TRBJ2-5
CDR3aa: CAISDFLRETQYF
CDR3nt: TGTGCCATCAGTGATTTCCTGCGGGAGACCCAGTACTTC

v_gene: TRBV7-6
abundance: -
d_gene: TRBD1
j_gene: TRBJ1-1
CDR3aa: CASSYASGQGRGNTEAFF
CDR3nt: TGTGCCAGCAGCTACGCATCTGGACAGGGAAGGGGGAACACTGAAGCTTTCTTT

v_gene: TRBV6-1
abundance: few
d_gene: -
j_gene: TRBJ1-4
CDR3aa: CASILDRSNEKLFF
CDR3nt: TGTGCCAGCATTCTGGACAGATCTAATGAAAAACTGTTTTTT

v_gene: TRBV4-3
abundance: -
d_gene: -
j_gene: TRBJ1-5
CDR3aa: CASSQDRGLSQPQHF
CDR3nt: TGCGCCAGCAGCCAAGATCGCGGTCTGTCCCAGCCCCAGCATTTT

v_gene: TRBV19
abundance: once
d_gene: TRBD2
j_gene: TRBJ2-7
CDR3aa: CASSVLAGGIYEQYF
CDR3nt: TGTGCCAGTAGTGTTCTAGCGGGGGGAATCTACGAGCAGTACTTC

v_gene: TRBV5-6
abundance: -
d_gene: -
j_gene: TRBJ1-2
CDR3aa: CASSLLLARSDYGYPF
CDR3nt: TGTGCCAGCAGCTTACTATTGGCGAGGTCGGACTATGGCTACCCCTTC

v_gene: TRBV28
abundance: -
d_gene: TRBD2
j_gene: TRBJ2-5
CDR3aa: CASSASGLAGGMETQYF
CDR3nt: TGTGCCAGCAGCGCAAGCGGACTAGCGGGAGGGATGGAGACCCAGTACTTC

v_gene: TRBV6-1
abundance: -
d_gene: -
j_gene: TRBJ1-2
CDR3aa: CASSVPNYGYTF
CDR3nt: TGTGCCAGCAGTGTCCCGAACTATGGCTACACCTTC

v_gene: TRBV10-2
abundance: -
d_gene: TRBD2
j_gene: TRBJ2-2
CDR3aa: CASSGLAGAGELFF
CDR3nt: TGCGCCAGCAGTGGACTAGCGGGGGCCGGGGAGCTGTTTTTT

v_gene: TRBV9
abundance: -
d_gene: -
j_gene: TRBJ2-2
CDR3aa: CASSNGINTGELFF
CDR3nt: TGTGCCAGCAGCAACGGGATTAACACCGGGGAGCTGTTTTTT

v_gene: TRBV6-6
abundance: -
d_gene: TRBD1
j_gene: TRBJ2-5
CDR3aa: CASSSPKGQGETQYF
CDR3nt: TGTGCCAGCAGTTCCCCCAAGGGACAGGGAGAGACCCAGTACTTC

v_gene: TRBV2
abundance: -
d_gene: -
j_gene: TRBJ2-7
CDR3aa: CANGDGSSYEQYF
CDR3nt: TGTGCCAACGGTGACGGGAGCTCCTACGAGCAGTACTTC

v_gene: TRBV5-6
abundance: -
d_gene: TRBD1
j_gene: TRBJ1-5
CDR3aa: CASSYYRGRNQPQHF
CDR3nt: TGTGCCAGCAGCTACTACAGGGGGCGTAATCAGCCCCAGCATTTT

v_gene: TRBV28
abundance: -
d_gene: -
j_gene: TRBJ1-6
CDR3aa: CASSLTRVPLHF
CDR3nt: TGTGCCAGCAGTTTAACCAGGGTACCCCTCCACTTT

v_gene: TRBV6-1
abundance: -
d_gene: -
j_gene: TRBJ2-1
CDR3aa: CASSVLGGAGRGNEQFF
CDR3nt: TGTGCCAGCAGTGTATTGGGGGGTGCGGGGCGGGGTAATGAGCAGTTCTTC

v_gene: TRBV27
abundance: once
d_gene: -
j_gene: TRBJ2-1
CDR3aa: CASSLSWGQYNEQFF
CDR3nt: TGTGCCAGCAGTTTAAGTTGGGGCCAATACAATGAGCAGTTCTTC

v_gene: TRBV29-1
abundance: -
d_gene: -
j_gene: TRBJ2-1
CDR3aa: CSVRSSGSYNEQFF
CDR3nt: TGCAGCGTTCGTAGTAGCGGCTCCTACAATGAGCAGTTCTTC

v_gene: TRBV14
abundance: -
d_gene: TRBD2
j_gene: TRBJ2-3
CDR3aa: CASSQEGGITDTQYF
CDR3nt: TGTGCCAGCAGCCAAGAGGGGGGGATCACAGATACGCAGTATTTT

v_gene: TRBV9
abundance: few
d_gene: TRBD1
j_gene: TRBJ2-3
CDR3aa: CASRLGQGATDTQYF
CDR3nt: TGTGCCAGCAGACTTGGACAGGGGGCGACAGATACGCAGTATTTT

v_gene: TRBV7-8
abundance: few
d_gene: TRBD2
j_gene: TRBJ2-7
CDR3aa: CASSLSSGGYYEQYF
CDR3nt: TGTGCCAGCAGCTTATCTAGCGGGGGGTACTACGAGCAGTACTTC

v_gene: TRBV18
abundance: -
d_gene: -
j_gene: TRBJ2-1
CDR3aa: CASSPPEGSYNEQFF
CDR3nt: TGTGCCAGCTCACCACCGGAGGGCAGCTACAATGAGCAGTTCTTC

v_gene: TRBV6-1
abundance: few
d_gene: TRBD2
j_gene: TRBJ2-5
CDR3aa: CASKSSGSTQETQYF
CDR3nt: TGTGCCAGCAAGTCTAGCGGGAGTACCCAAGAGACCCAGTACTTC

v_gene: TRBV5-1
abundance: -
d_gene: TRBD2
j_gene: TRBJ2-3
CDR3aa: CASNELAGGPDTQYF
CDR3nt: TGCGCCAGCAACGAACTAGCGGGAGGGCCGGATACGCAGTATTTT

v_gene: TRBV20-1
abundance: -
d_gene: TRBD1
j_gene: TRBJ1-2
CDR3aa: CSALTGAGYTF
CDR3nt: TGCAGTGCGCTTACAGGGGCTGGCTACACCTTC

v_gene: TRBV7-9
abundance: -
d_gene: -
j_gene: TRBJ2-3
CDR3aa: CASSLVVATSTDTQYF
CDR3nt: TGTGCCAGCAGCTTAGTCGTAGCGACTAGCACAGATACGCAGTATTTT